The present TCR beta chain was sequenced within a study of T cells after posttransplantation cyclophosphamide. This clone was picked up many times. As yet, its antigen is unknown. Sequencing used immunoSEQ multiplex PCR; TCRdb keeps in-frame clones, though not all of them. The sample is made up of approximately 39,000 clones, none counted only once. This CDR3 contains 15 residues. The study, taken as a whole, reports: Skin or GI-infiltrating T cells shared few TRB sequences with blood. Recipient CMV seropositivity and CMV reactivation strongly tracked TRB clonality.

The receptor's source is a man in his forties or fifties in good health, CMV-negative, and a related stem cell transplant donor. Sequenced sample: PBMCs. The chain has TRBV21-1 and TRBJ1-3; TRBD1 is taken as the D call from the table, unchecked against the DNA. TRBV21-1 is a pseudogene locus. CDR3 nucleotides: TGTGCCCCCGAACCGGGACAGCCAACTGAAAACACCATATATTTT. Translating it yields CAPEPGQPTENTIYF.